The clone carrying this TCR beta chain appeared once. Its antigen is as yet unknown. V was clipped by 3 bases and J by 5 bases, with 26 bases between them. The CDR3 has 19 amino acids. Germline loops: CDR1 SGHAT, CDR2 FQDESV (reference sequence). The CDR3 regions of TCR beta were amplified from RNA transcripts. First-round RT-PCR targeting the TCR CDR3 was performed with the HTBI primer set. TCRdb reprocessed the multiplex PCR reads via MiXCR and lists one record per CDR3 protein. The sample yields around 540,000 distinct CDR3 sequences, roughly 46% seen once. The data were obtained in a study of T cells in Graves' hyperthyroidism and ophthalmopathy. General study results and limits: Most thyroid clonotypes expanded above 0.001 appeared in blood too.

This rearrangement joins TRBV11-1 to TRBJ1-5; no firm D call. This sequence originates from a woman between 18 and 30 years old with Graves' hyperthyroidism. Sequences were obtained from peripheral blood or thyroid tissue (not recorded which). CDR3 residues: CASSFEGRLSPSQDQPQHF. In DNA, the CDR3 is TGTGCCAGCAGCTTCGAGGGCAGGTTGAGTCCATCCCAGGATCAGCCCCAGCATTTT.